This is a list of T cell receptor beta chains from one sample in a study of PD-L1 blockade in urothelial cancer. Using immunoSEQ multiplex PCR, the repertoire was profiled, and TCRdb retains in-frame clones only, with some absent. This table has under 90,000 clones, around nine tenths appearing once. The specimen comprised PBMCs, sampled around atezolizumab (anti-PD-L1) treatment. The receptors stem from a man aged 60 to 69 with urothelial cancer. The CDR3 runs from the conserved cysteine through the conserved F or W. Fields, in order: V gene, clone size, J gene, D gene, CDR3 DNA, CDR3 protein. The D gene is left open where the match is weak. Expanded clones are given a class, and other clones once, few, many or no size at all.

v_call: TRBV11-3; clone_size: .; j_call: TRBJ2-1; d_call: TRBD2; cdr3_nt: TGTGCCAGCAGGGGCGGGGGAAGCTCCTACAATGAGCAGTTCTTC; cdr3_aa: CASRGGGSSYNEQFF
v_call: TRBV18; clone_size: once; j_call: TRBJ2-3; d_call: .; cdr3_nt: TGTGCCAGCTCACCACCGGAGGTGGATACGCAGTATTTT; cdr3_aa: CASSPPEVDTQYF
v_call: TRBV27; clone_size: .; j_call: TRBJ1-4; d_call: .; cdr3_nt: TGTGCCAGCAGCGAAACACTGGCGGGACCCCCCAAAAAACTGTTTTTT; cdr3_aa: CASSETLAGPPKKLFF
v_call: TRBV6-6; clone_size: .; j_call: TRBJ2-1; d_call: TRBD2; cdr3_nt: TGTGCCAGCAACGTACAAGCGGGAGCCTACAATGAGCAGTTCTTC; cdr3_aa: CASNVQAGAYNEQFF
v_call: TRBV6-6; clone_size: few; j_call: TRBJ2-7; d_call: TRBD1; cdr3_nt: TGTGCCAGCTTTGGAGAGGGGGCCTCCGAGCAGTACTTC; cdr3_aa: CASFGEGASEQYF
v_call: TRBV4-3; clone_size: .; j_call: TRBJ1-2; d_call: .; cdr3_nt: TGCGCCAGCAGCCAAGACAGGGTGAGCTACACCTTC; cdr3_aa: CASSQDRVSYTF
v_call: TRBV30; clone_size: .; j_call: TRBJ2-5; d_call: TRBD1; cdr3_nt: TGTGCCTGGAGTGTTTGGGACAGAGAAGAGACCCAGTACTTC; cdr3_aa: CAWSVWDREETQYF
v_call: TRBV9; clone_size: once; j_call: TRBJ2-1; d_call: .; cdr3_nt: TGTGCCAGCAGCGTTACCCCGGGAACCAATGAGCAGTTCTTC; cdr3_aa: CASSVTPGTNEQFF
v_call: TRBV5-1; clone_size: .; j_call: TRBJ2-1; d_call: .; cdr3_nt: TGCGCCAGCAGCTTGGGTAGCGGCACCTACAATGAGCAGTTCTTC; cdr3_aa: CASSLGSGTYNEQFF
v_call: TRBV7-8; clone_size: .; j_call: TRBJ2-5; d_call: TRBD1; cdr3_nt: TGTGCCAGCAGCTCAGGGGGCCAAGAGACCCAGTACTTC; cdr3_aa: CASSSGGQETQYF
v_call: TRBV27; clone_size: .; j_call: TRBJ1-5; d_call: TRBD1; cdr3_nt: TGTGCCAGCAGTCAAGGGGGACAGGGTAATCAGCCCCAGCATTTT; cdr3_aa: CASSQGGQGNQPQHF
v_call: TRBV4-3; clone_size: once; j_call: TRBJ2-5; d_call: TRBD2; cdr3_nt: TGCGCCAGCAGCCAAAGACTAGCGGGGGGGTCACCCAACCAAGAGACCCAGTACTTC; cdr3_aa: CASSQRLAGGSPNQETQYF
v_call: TRBV2; clone_size: once; j_call: TRBJ1-1; d_call: .; cdr3_nt: TGTGCCAGCTACGCCTACTCGACAGGTGAAGCTTTCTTT; cdr3_aa: CASYAYSTGEAFF
v_call: TRBV6-1; clone_size: .; j_call: TRBJ2-3; d_call: .; cdr3_nt: TGTGCCAGCGCCTTTGAGGTCCTGGATACGCAGTATTTT; cdr3_aa: CASAFEVLDTQYF
v_call: TRBV5-1; clone_size: .; j_call: TRBJ2-3; d_call: TRBD2; cdr3_nt: TGCGCCAGCAGCTTAGACAGCGGGGCTGGCACAGATACGCAGTATTTT; cdr3_aa: CASSLDSGAGTDTQYF
v_call: TRBV4-3; clone_size: .; j_call: TRBJ2-7; d_call: TRBD2; cdr3_nt: TGCGCCAGCAGCCAAGGGGTAGCGGGAGTTTTGTACGAGCAGTACTTC; cdr3_aa: CASSQGVAGVLYEQYF
v_call: TRBV6-5; clone_size: .; j_call: TRBJ2-1; d_call: TRBD2; cdr3_nt: TGTGCCAGCAGTTACTCGCCTAGCGGGGCCTACAATGAGCAGTTCTTC; cdr3_aa: CASSYSPSGAYNEQFF
v_call: TRBV2; clone_size: .; j_call: TRBJ2-5; d_call: TRBD2; cdr3_nt: TGTGCCAGCAGTGAATCTAGCGGGGGGGCCAGGGCCCAGTACTTC; cdr3_aa: CASSESSGGARAQYF
v_call: TRBV2; clone_size: .; j_call: TRBJ2-7; d_call: .; cdr3_nt: TGTGCCAGCGGACTCCTAAGCTCCTACGAGCAGTACTTC; cdr3_aa: CASGLLSSYEQYF
v_call: TRBV6-1; clone_size: .; j_call: TRBJ2-1; d_call: .; cdr3_nt: TGTGCCAGCATTGGGGGCAACAATGAGCAGTTCTTC; cdr3_aa: CASIGGNNEQFF
v_call: TRBV30; clone_size: .; j_call: TRBJ1-1; d_call: .; cdr3_nt: TGTGCCTGGAGTGTACAACAGTTTAACACTGAAGCTTTCTTT; cdr3_aa: CAWSVQQFNTEAFF
v_call: TRBV30; clone_size: .; j_call: TRBJ2-7; d_call: .; cdr3_nt: TGTGCCTGGAGTGTTGTGCGCTACGAGCAGTACTTC; cdr3_aa: CAWSVVRYEQYF
v_call: TRBV5-4; clone_size: .; j_call: TRBJ2-7; d_call: TRBD2; cdr3_nt: TGTGCCAGCAGCCCTCTAGCGGGAGTGGGGTACGAGCAGTACTTC; cdr3_aa: CASSPLAGVGYEQYF
v_call: TRBV6-1; clone_size: .; j_call: TRBJ1-1; d_call: .; cdr3_nt: TGTGCCAGCAGTGAAATCAGACAGAGGAACACTGAAGCTTTCTTT; cdr3_aa: CASSEIRQRNTEAFF
v_call: TRBV4-3; clone_size: .; j_call: TRBJ2-5; d_call: .; cdr3_nt: TGCGCCAGCAGCCGCCACAGGGATAGCCAAGAGACCCAGTACTTC; cdr3_aa: CASSRHRDSQETQYF
v_call: TRBV2; clone_size: once; j_call: TRBJ2-3; d_call: .; cdr3_nt: TGTGCCAGCAGTGCCCGGCCCGGAGGGCAGTATTTT; cdr3_aa: CASSARPGGQYF
v_call: TRBV14; clone_size: .; j_call: TRBJ1-3; d_call: .; cdr3_nt: TGTGCCAGCAGCCAAGCCGGAGCGGGACACATTCGAAACACCATATATTTT; cdr3_aa: CASSQAGAGHIRNTIYF
v_call: TRBV10-3; clone_size: .; j_call: TRBJ2-1; d_call: .; cdr3_nt: TGTGCCATCAGTGCGACTGGGGAGGGGGTCAATGAGCAGTTCTTC; cdr3_aa: CAISATGEGVNEQFF
v_call: TRBV2; clone_size: .; j_call: TRBJ2-1; d_call: TRBD2; cdr3_nt: TGTGCCAGCAGTGAGTGGCGGGAGTTGAATGAGCAGTTCTTC; cdr3_aa: CASSEWRELNEQFF
v_call: TRBV7-2; clone_size: .; j_call: TRBJ2-5; d_call: .; cdr3_nt: TGTGCCAGCAGCTTAGCGCCGACAATTGGGGAGACCCAGTACTTC; cdr3_aa: CASSLAPTIGETQYF
v_call: TRBV7-8; clone_size: .; j_call: TRBJ2-7; d_call: TRBD2; cdr3_nt: TGTGCCAGCAGCACAGGAACGGGGCTAGCGGGAGAGCAGTACTTC; cdr3_aa: CASSTGTGLAGEQYF
v_call: TRBV5-1; clone_size: .; j_call: TRBJ2-1; d_call: TRBD1; cdr3_nt: TGCGCCAGCAGCAACAGGGGGCAAGGCGACAATGAGCAGTTCTTC; cdr3_aa: CASSNRGQGDNEQFF
v_call: TRBV18; clone_size: .; j_call: TRBJ2-3; d_call: .; cdr3_nt: TGTGCCAGCTCCCGAAATCCGGGAAGCACAGATACGCAGTATTTT; cdr3_aa: CASSRNPGSTDTQYF
v_call: TRBV4-1; clone_size: once; j_call: TRBJ2-5; d_call: TRBD2; cdr3_nt: TGCGCCAGCAGCCAAGATACTAGCGGGGGAGAGACCCAGTACTTC; cdr3_aa: CASSQDTSGGETQYF
v_call: TRBV25-1; clone_size: .; j_call: TRBJ1-2; d_call: TRBD1; cdr3_nt: TGTGCCAGCAGTGAAAAACCAACAGGGGGACATGGCTACACCTTC; cdr3_aa: CASSEKPTGGHGYTF
v_call: TRBV15; clone_size: .; j_call: TRBJ2-1; d_call: .; cdr3_nt: TGTGCCACCAGCAGCCACACCCCGGGGGTACTCTCCTACAATGAGCAGTTCTTC; cdr3_aa: CATSSHTPGVLSYNEQFF
v_call: TRBV7-6; clone_size: .; j_call: TRBJ2-5; d_call: .; cdr3_nt: TGTGCCAGCCGCTCCTGGCCCCTAGCCCCACAAGAGACCCAGTACTTC; cdr3_aa: CASRSWPLAPQETQYF
v_call: TRBV4-2; clone_size: .; j_call: TRBJ2-3; d_call: TRBD2; cdr3_nt: TGTGCCAGCAGCCAAGAGTTTCAGCGGGGTGGGGGAGATACGCAGTATTTT; cdr3_aa: CASSQEFQRGGGDTQYF
v_call: TRBV27; clone_size: .; j_call: TRBJ1-1; d_call: .; cdr3_nt: TGTGCCAGCAGTTTAGATCTCCGACAGAACACTGAAGCTTTCTTT; cdr3_aa: CASSLDLRQNTEAFF
v_call: TRBV5-4; clone_size: .; j_call: TRBJ1-1; d_call: .; cdr3_nt: TGTGCCAGCAGCCCCGGGGAGGGGACTGAAGCTTTCTTT; cdr3_aa: CASSPGEGTEAFF
v_call: TRBV4-1; clone_size: once; j_call: TRBJ2-1; d_call: .; cdr3_nt: TGCGCCAGCAGCCAACAACAGGGTCGGGAGCAGTTCTTC; cdr3_aa: CASSQQQGREQFF
v_call: TRBV7-6; clone_size: .; j_call: TRBJ2-7; d_call: TRBD1; cdr3_nt: TGTGCCAGCAGCTTTGGGGACAGCTCTTACGAGCAGTACTTC; cdr3_aa: CASSFGDSSYEQYF
v_call: TRBV5-8; clone_size: .; j_call: TRBJ2-5; d_call: .; cdr3_nt: TGTGCCAGCAGCTTGCCCAGGGGGGATAAAGAGACCCAGTACTTC; cdr3_aa: CASSLPRGDKETQYF
v_call: TRBV4-2; clone_size: .; j_call: TRBJ2-2; d_call: .; cdr3_nt: TGTGCCAGCAGCCTCCACCGGGACACAAACACCGGGGAGCTGTTTTTT; cdr3_aa: CASSLHRDTNTGELFF
v_call: TRBV7-2; clone_size: .; j_call: TRBJ1-6; d_call: .; cdr3_nt: TGTGCCAGCAGCTTACAGGGTCAGCCCAATTCACCCCTCCACTTT; cdr3_aa: CASSLQGQPNSPLHF
v_call: TRBV7-3; clone_size: few; j_call: TRBJ2-7; d_call: TRBD2; cdr3_nt: TGTGCCAGCAGCTTATCTAGCGGGAGTCTCAACGAGCAGTACTTC; cdr3_aa: CASSLSSGSLNEQYF
v_call: TRBV27; clone_size: .; j_call: TRBJ2-7; d_call: TRBD2; cdr3_nt: TGTGCCAGCAGTGAGCGGGGGGGGATTTACGAGCAGTACTTC; cdr3_aa: CASSERGGIYEQYF
v_call: TRBV5-4; clone_size: .; j_call: TRBJ2-3; d_call: TRBD1; cdr3_nt: TGTGCCAGCAGCGTCACAGGGGATAACACAGATACGCAGTATTTT; cdr3_aa: CASSVTGDNTDTQYF
v_call: TRBV19; clone_size: .; j_call: TRBJ1-6; d_call: .; cdr3_nt: TGTGCCAGTAGTACCGACAGGACGAATTCACCCCTCCACTTT; cdr3_aa: CASSTDRTNSPLHF
v_call: TRBV29-1; clone_size: few; j_call: TRBJ2-3; d_call: .; cdr3_nt: TGCAGCGTCGCAGGACTCTCTAGCACAGATACGCAGTATTTT; cdr3_aa: CSVAGLSSTDTQYF
v_call: TRBV2; clone_size: .; j_call: TRBJ2-3; d_call: .; cdr3_nt: TGTGCCGCAGGGATACAGCCAAATACGCAGTATTTT; cdr3_aa: CAAGIQPNTQYF
v_call: TRBV7-2; clone_size: .; j_call: TRBJ2-1; d_call: .; cdr3_nt: TGTGCCAGCAGCTTAAGCCGGGACACTGACAATGAGCAGTTCTTC; cdr3_aa: CASSLSRDTDNEQFF
v_call: TRBV5-6; clone_size: .; j_call: TRBJ2-7; d_call: .; cdr3_nt: TGTGCCAGCAGCCCTGGGCCCTCCTACGAGCAGTACTTC; cdr3_aa: CASSPGPSYEQYF